These T cell receptor beta chains were read from a single sample in a study of blood T cell repertoires in COVID-19. Repertoires were generated with immunoSEQ multiplex PCR, while TCRdb's copy carries only in-frame clones and drops some. The data show 160,000 or so clones, about 84% seen once. The source material was PBMCs or T cells enriched from blood (not recorded which). The receptors originated from a man aged 35-49 years who had recovered from COVID-19. CDR3s include the opening cysteine and the closing phenylalanine or tryptophan. A D gene is named only where the DNA matches it firmly. Expanded clones get a size class; other rows say once, few or many, or leave the size out.

D | J | V | size | CDR3 | DNA
TRBD1 | TRBJ1-2 | TRBV19 | NA | CASRAEVGDRINYGYTF | TGTGCCAGTAGGGCCGAAGTGGGGGACAGAATTAACTATGGCTACACCTTC
NA | TRBJ1-6 | TRBV4-1 | once | CASSQDVLGNSPLHF | TGCGCCAGCAGCCAAGATGTCCTAGGAAATTCACCCCTCCACTTT
NA | TRBJ1-2 | TRBV3-1/TRBV3-2 | NA | CASSQDPGREGYTF | TGTGCCAGCAGCCAAGATCCAGGGCGAGAAGGCTACACCTTC
TRBD1 | TRBJ1-1 | TRBV5-1 | few | CATSRTGAPTEAFF | TGCGCCACGTCCCGGACAGGGGCTCCCACTGAAGCTTTCTTT
TRBD1 | TRBJ1-3 | TRBV9 | NA | CASSSDRGSGNTIYF | TGTGCCAGCAGCTCGGACAGGGGATCTGGAAACACCATATATTTT
TRBD2 | TRBJ2-2 | TRBV5-4 | NA | CASSPGLAGGPDTGELFF | TGTGCCAGCAGCCCGGGACTAGCGGGGGGGCCGGACACCGGGGAGCTGTTTTTT
NA | TRBJ1-1 | TRBV19 | NA | CASSPRGINTEAFF | TGTGCCAGTAGTCCAAGGGGGATCAACACTGAAGCTTTCTTT
NA | TRBJ2-1 | TRBV9 | NA | CASSVTPGLYGEQFF | TGTGCCAGCAGCGTAACTCCGGGACTGTACGGTGAGCAGTTCTTC
TRBD1 | TRBJ1-2 | TRBV12-3/TRBV12-4 | NA | CASTRTGGLGYTF | TGTGCCAGCACCCGGACAGGGGGATTGGGCTACACCTTC
NA | TRBJ2-2 | TRBV13 | NA | CASSPYTGELFF | TGTGCCAGCAGCCCATACACCGGGGAGCTGTTTTTT
TRBD1 | TRBJ1-2 | TRBV11-2 | few | CASSYQGEPYSGYTF | TGTGCCAGCAGTTACCAGGGGGAGCCCTATAGTGGCTACACCTTC
NA | TRBJ1-4 | TRBV3-1/TRBV3-2 | few | CASSPGQINEKLFF | TGTGCCAGCAGCCCTGGACAGATTAATGAAAAACTGTTTTTT
NA | TRBJ1-6 | TRBV27 | NA | CASGTLWGDSPLHF | TGTGCCAGCGGAACCCTGTGGGGGGATTCACCCCTCCACTTT
NA | TRBJ1-1 | TRBV3-1/TRBV3-2 | few | CASSQAGGSTEAFF | TGTGCCAGCAGCCAAGCGGGTGGTTCCACTGAAGCTTTCTTT
NA | TRBJ1-3 | TRBV7-9 | NA | CASSLLVSPSGNTIYF | TGTGCCAGCAGCTTACTAGTCAGCCCCTCTGGAAACACCATATATTTT
TRBD1 | TRBJ2-5 | TRBV5-1 | NA | CASSLDDRDGTQYF | TGCGCCAGCAGCTTGGACGACAGGGATGGGACCCAGTACTTC
NA | TRBJ2-4 | TRBV7-2 | NA | CASSLAGRGKNQYF | TGTGCCAGCAGCTTAGCGGGTCGAGGGAAGAATCAGTACTTC
NA | TRBJ1-1 | TRBV5-1 | few | CASSLDSSEVAFF | TGCGCCAGCAGCTTGGACAGCTCGGAGGTGGCTTTCTTT
NA | TRBJ1-2 | TRBV9 | NA | CASSVAGGGGNYGYTF | TGTGCCAGCAGCGTAGCGGGGGGTGGGGGAAACTATGGCTACACCTTC
NA | TRBJ1-2 | TRBV19 | few | CASSIRFGGLGGYTF | TGTGCCAGTAGTATACGGTTCGGGGGGCTCGGCGGCTACACCTTC
NA | TRBJ1-5 | TRBV4-1 | NA | CASEMGQSNQPQHF | TGCGCCAGCGAGATGGGGCAAAGCAATCAGCCCCAGCATTTT
NA | TRBJ1-2 | TRBV2 | NA | CASSPLGQGSNYGYTF | TGTGCCAGCAGTCCCCTGGGGCAGGGGAGCAACTATGGCTACACCTTC
NA | TRBJ2-2 | TRBV11-3 | NA | CASSPSGVTGELFF | TGTGCCAGCAGCCCATCCGGGGTCACCGGGGAGCTGTTTTTT
TRBD1 | TRBJ1-2 | TRBV5-1 | NA | CASSYDRGYGYTF | TGCGCCAGCAGCTACGACAGGGGATATGGCTACACCTTC
TRBD2 | TRBJ2-7 | TRBV5-1 | NA | CASSLGTSTYEQYF | TGCGCCAGCAGCTTGGGGACTAGCACCTACGAGCAGTACTTC
NA | TRBJ1-2 | TRBV6-2/TRBV6-3 | NA | CASSSYKGYTF | TGTGCCAGCAGCTCGTACAAGGGCTACACCTTC
TRBD1 | TRBJ1-2 | TRBV5-5 | once | CASSLRGQSYGYTF | TGTGCCAGCAGCTTGAGGGGGCAAAGCTATGGCTACACCTTC
NA | TRBJ2-1 | TRBV5-1 | once | CASSLTDGSPEQFF | TGCGCCAGCAGCTTAACAGACGGTTCTCCTGAGCAGTTCTTC
TRBD1 | TRBJ2-2 | TRBV5-8 | NA | CASSLIGTEDTGELFF | TGTGCCAGCAGCTTGATAGGGACAGAGGACACCGGGGAGCTGTTTTTT
NA | TRBJ1-5 | TRBV7-2 | NA | CASSLEQGKGPQHF | TGTGCCAGCAGCTTAGAACAGGGAAAAGGCCCCCAGCATTTT
NA | TRBJ1-2 | TRBV27 | NA | CASGYRVNYGYTF | TGTGCCAGCGGCTACAGGGTGAACTATGGCTACACCTTC
NA | TRBJ1-3 | TRBV7-2 | once | CASSLNRVGGNTIYF | TGTGCCAGCAGCTTAAACAGGGTGGGTGGAAACACCATATATTTT
NA | TRBJ1-1 | TRBV7-2 | once | CASSFTVNTEAFF | TGTGCCAGCAGCTTTACAGTGAACACTGAAGCTTTCTTT
NA | TRBJ1-1 | TRBV7-3 | NA | CASSLFLAAEAFF | TGTGCCAGCAGCTTATTCTTGGCAGCTGAAGCTTTCTTT
NA | TRBJ1-2 | TRBV30 | NA | CARRSGDYGYTF | TGTGCCCGCCGCTCGGGGGACTATGGCTACACCTTC
TRBD1 | TRBJ2-3 | TRBV19 | NA | CASGEGATDTQYF | TGTGCCAGCGGAGAGGGGGCAACAGATACGCAGTATTTT
TRBD2 | TRBJ2-7 | TRBV3-1/TRBV3-2 | few | CASRGGYEQYF | TGTGCCAGCAGGGGGGGGTACGAGCAGTACTTC
TRBD2 | TRBJ2-1 | TRBV11-2 | NA | CASSILAGDFSYNEQFF | TGTGCCAGCAGCATACTAGCGGGGGACTTCTCCTACAATGAGCAGTTCTTC
NA | TRBJ1-6 | TRBV11-2 | NA | CASSFPGGNSPLHF | TGTGCCAGCAGCTTTCCCGGGGGTAATTCACCCCTCCACTTT
NA | TRBJ1-6 | TRBV6-5 | NA | CASSYSRQTLHF | TGTGCCAGCAGTTACTCGCGGCAAACCCTCCACTTT
TRBD1 | TRBJ1-3 | TRBV5-4 | few | CASSRRDRGSGNTIYF | TGTGCCAGCAGCAGGAGGGACAGAGGCTCTGGAAACACCATATATTTT
TRBD2 | TRBJ2-3 | TRBV10-3 | NA | CAISDPPGGTYTDTQYF | TGTGCCATCAGTGACCCCCCGGGGGGGACTTACACAGATACGCAGTATTTT
TRBD1 | TRBJ1-4 | TRBV19 | NA | CASQGQGREKLFF | TGTGCCAGCCAAGGACAGGGGAGGGAAAAACTGTTTTTT
NA | TRBJ1-5 | TRBV6-5 | NA | CASSYSRDQPQHF | TGTGCCAGCAGTTACTCGAGGGATCAGCCCCAGCATTTT
NA | TRBJ1-3 | TRBV30 | NA | CAWSQTTAYGNTIYF | TGTGCCTGGAGCCAAACGACAGCTTACGGAAACACCATATATTTT
NA | TRBJ1-2 | TRBV5-1 | few | CASSLEEVFNYGYTF | TGCGCCAGCAGCTTGGAAGAGGTCTTTAACTATGGCTACACCTTC
TRBD2 | TRBJ2-3 | TRBV18 | NA | CASSPQAGGGTDTQYF | TGTGCCAGCTCACCACAAGCGGGGGGTGGAACAGATACGCAGTATTTT
NA | TRBJ2-7 | TRBV7-6 | once | CASSLSSYEQYF | TGTGCCAGCAGCTTATCCAGTTACGAGCAGTACTTC
TRBD1 | TRBJ1-2 | TRBV24-1 | NA | CATSDPGTDYTF | TGTGCCACCAGTGACCCCGGGACAGACTACACCTTC
TRBD2 | TRBJ2-3 | TRBV9 | NA | CASSVSPGTSGGDTQYF | TGTGCCAGCAGCGTAAGCCCCGGGACTAGCGGGGGGGATACGCAGTATTTT